The 16 T cell receptor beta chains given below trace back to one sample, sequenced in a study of blood T cell repertoires in COVID-19. TCRdb's copy holds only in-frame clones and misses some; the assay was immunoSEQ multiplex PCR. This table has approximately 530,000 clones, roughly 91% appearing once. The sample consisted of peripheral blood. These receptors came from a woman between 45 and 65 years old with COVID-19, enrolled during active disease.

The chain employs TRBV2 and TRBJ1-2; weak D call: TRBD1 (5 bases). Trimming removed 7 bases at V and 8 bases at J, with 17 bases between. The CDR3 contains 13 residues. Germline V gene data show CDR1 as SNHLY and CDR2 as FYNNEI. The CDR3 DNA sequence: TGTGCCAGCAAACTCCTCTTGTCAGGGGGCTACACCTTC. This sequence encodes CASKLLLSGGYTF.

V gene TRBV3-1 (or the pseudogene TRBV3-2) combines with J gene TRBJ1-1, with a weak D call TRBD1 (6 bases). The CDR3 extends over 15 amino acids. V dropped 1 base and J dropped 4 bases, with 13 bases sitting between them. Germline CDR1 is LGHDT and CDR2 is YNNKEL (reference sequence). CDR3 DNA sequence: TGTGCCAGCAGCCAAGGCCGGGGAGGGGGCACTGAAGCTTTCTTT. It is translated as CASSQGRGGGTEAFF.

The chain couples TRBV6-5 to TRBJ2-3; D is possibly TRBD2 (5 bases). Germline loops: CDR1 MNHEY, CDR2 SVGAGI. This CDR3 is built from 13 residues. V lost 5 bases and J 10 bases, leaving 16 bases between the germline ends. In DNA form, the CDR3 reads TGTGCCAGCAGTCCCCTCGGAGGAGGTGCGCAGTATTTT. Translating gives CASSPLGGGAQYF.

The rearrangement links TRBV28 to TRBJ1-2; D unresolved. Germline V gene data show CDR1 as MDHEN and CDR2 as SYDVKM. V lost 6 bases and J 0 bases, leaving 17 bases between the germline ends. The CDR3 runs to 16 residues. DNA for the CDR3: TGTGCCAGCAGCCGCCTCCACGGAGATACTAACTATGGCTACACCTTC. This gives the protein CASSRLHGDTNYGYTF.

The V call is TRBV27, the J call TRBJ2-7; D may be TRBD2 (6 bases). Trimming took off 5 bases at V and 7 bases at J, with 18 bases between the two ends. Germline V CDR1 and CDR2: MNHEY, SMNVEV (reference sequence). The CDR3 is made up of 14 amino acids. The DNA for the CDR3 is TGTGCCAGCAGTCTACGGGAGTCGCTTGGGGAGCAGTACTTC. This encodes CASSLRESLGEQYF.

The chain carries TRBV2 and TRBJ1-1, with TRBD1 matching over 8 bases. J lost 4 bases, V lost 11 bases, and 12 bases had no gene match. The germline CDR1 and CDR2 sequences are SNHLY and FYNNEI. This CDR3 has 14 amino acids. The CDR3 DNA follows: TGTGCCGGAGCCCTGACAGGGGACGGCACTGAAGCTTTCTTT. Amino acid sequence: CAGALTGDGTEAFF.

CDR3 bases: TGTGCCAGCAAGGGCTACGGGGTAGAGGGTCAGCCCCAGCATTTT. Translated: CASKGYGVEGQPQHF. The gene calls are TRBV27 and TRBJ1-5; D unclear. The germline CDR1 and CDR2 sequences are MNHEY and SMNVEV (reference sequence). V was clipped by 7 bases and J by 6 bases, with 19 bases between them. CDR3 size: 15 residues.

This clone has more than one count but fewer than ten. The chain employs TRBV4-2 and TRBJ1-4, with TRBD1 as a possible D gene (5 bases). V gave up 4 bases and J gave up 4 bases, with 16 bases separating them. The CDR3 totals 16 residues. Germline values: CDR1 LGHNA, CDR2 YNFKEQ. CDR3 protein: CASSLQTGRDNEKLFF. The DNA for the CDR3 is TGTGCCAGCAGCCTCCAAACAGGTAGAGATAATGAAAAACTGTTTTTT.

The gene calls are TRBV6-5 and TRBJ2-7, with a weak D call TRBD2 (7 bases). CDR3 length equals 15 residues. CDR1 and CDR2 from the germline V gene are MNHEY and SVGAGI. Trimming removed 6 bases at V and 0 bases at J, with 15 bases between. The CDR3 DNA reads as TGTGCCAGCAGGGACAGCGGGGTGAGCTCCTACGAGCAGTACTTC. Its translation: CASRDSGVSSYEQYF.

V usage is TRBV5-1 and J usage is TRBJ1-1; no firm D call. The CDR3 totals 14 residues. The V gene's germline CDR1 is SGHRS and CDR2 YFSETQ. Trimming removed 0 bases from V and 1 base from J, with 7 bases in between. The CDR3 DNA reads TGCGCCAGCAGCTTGGCCTTGGCGAACACTGAAGCTTTCTTT. The encoded protein is CASSLALANTEAFF. Together with reference TRBV5-1 and TRBJ1-1, the CDR3 gives the full variable domain: KAGVTQTPRYLIKTRGQQVTLSCSPISGHRSVSWYQQTPGQGLQFLFEYFSETQRNKGNFPGRFSGRQFSNSRSEMNVSTLELGDSALYLCASSLALANTEAFFGQGTRLTVV.

This chain connects TRBV12-3 or TRBV12-4 to TRBJ1-5; D might be TRBD1 (5 bases). The CDR3 length is 13 residues. The germline V and J ends were trimmed by 6 bases and 7 bases, with 13 bases remaining between them. The CDR3, as DNA: TGTGCCAGCAGCCCCCAGGGTTTCCAGCCCCAGCATTTT. Its protein product is CASSPQGFQPQHF.

The V call is TRBV5-1, the J call TRBJ1-2; 7 bases fit TRBD1. V dropped 0 bases and J dropped 5; count of bases not matched to a gene: 4. Per germline, CDR1 SGHRS and CDR2 YFSETQ. The CDR3 sequence is 14 residues long. The DNA of the CDR3 is TGCGCCAGCAGCTTGGCTCCGGGACAGTATGGCTACACCTTC. Residues: CASSLAPGQYGYTF.

The V call is TRBV10-3, the J call TRBJ1-1; a weak D match, TRBD1 (5 bases). Germline-derived CDR1 and CDR2 are ENHRY and SYGVKD. V was trimmed by 10 bases and J by 1 base, leaving 16 bases between them. The CDR3 loop spans 14 amino acids. CDR3 amino acids: CATGGTVSNTEAFF. CDR3 coding DNA: TGTGCCACAGGCGGGACGGTCTCGAACACTGAAGCTTTCTTT.

Written as DNA, the CDR3 is TGTGCCAGCTCTCGCCAGGGTGAAGCTTTCTTT. Protein sequence: CASSRQGEAFF. The chain combines TRBV18 with TRBJ1-1; a possible D gene is TRBD1 (5 bases). The CDR3 contains 11 residues. V gave up 6 bases and J gave up 7 bases, with 9 bases separating them. Germline assignment: CDR1 KGHSH and CDR2 LQKENI.

This chain connects TRBV7-2 to TRBJ2-5; TRBD2 might be the D (7 bases). The length of the CDR3 is 13 residues. The germline V and J ends were trimmed by 6 bases and 5 bases, with 13 bases remaining between them. Germline values: CDR1 SGHTA, CDR2 FQGNSA. The CDR3 bases are TGTGCCAGCAGAACGGGGGGCGCTGAGACCCAGTACTTC. It codes for CASRTGGAETQYF.

This chain links TRBV11-2 with TRBJ2-1, with TRBD2 identical over 9 bases. The CDR3 covers 16 residues. Germline V CDR1 and CDR2: SGHAT, FQNNGV. The ends lost 4 bases at V and 8 bases at J; junction bases unmatched: 12. CDR3 loop: CASSSQLRGGRYEQFF. The CDR3 DNA follows: TGTGCCAGCAGCTCCCAACTGCGGGGGGGCCGGTATGAGCAGTTCTTC.